Listed below are T cell receptor beta chains from one sample, sequenced in a study of blood T cell repertoires in COVID-19. The table came from immunoSEQ multiplex PCR; TCRdb's copy has only in-frame clones and leaves some out. The sample lists roughly 500,000 clones, over 75% occurring once. Sequencing was performed on PBMCs or T cells enriched from blood (not recorded which). Receptors originate from a woman between 40 and 55 years old who had recovered from COVID-19. Both conserved end residues are part of each CDR3. A D gene is named only where the DNA matches it firmly. Where a row states a size, it is once, few, many or the class of an expanded clone; other rows omit it.

J gene	V gene	clone size	D gene	CDR3 protein	CDR3 DNA
TRBJ2-7	TRBV14	.	.	CASSQDNRVIKYF	TGTGCCAGCAGCCAAGACAACAGGGTAATCAAGTACTTC
TRBJ2-7	TRBV2	few	.	CASSASYEQYF	TGTGCCAGCAGTGCTTCCTACGAGCAGTACTTC
TRBJ2-7	TRBV12-3/TRBV12-4	.	.	CASSLGSGYEQYF	TGTGCCAGCAGTTTAGGATCAGGGTACGAGCAGTACTTC
TRBJ2-3	TRBV5-4	.	.	CASTRDFTDTQYF	TGTGCCAGCACCCGTGACTTCACAGATACGCAGTATTTT
TRBJ2-3	TRBV6-5	.	TRBD2	CASSPTSGRTDTQYF	TGTGCCAGCAGTCCTACTAGCGGACGCACAGATACGCAGTATTTT
TRBJ1-6	TRBV6-2/TRBV6-3	.	TRBD1	CASSRRPGQGPSALHF	TGTGCCAGCAGTAGACGCCCGGGACAGGGGCCCTCCGCCCTCCACTTT
TRBJ2-3	TRBV10-3	.	TRBD1	CAISGTYGDSYTDTQYF	TGTGCCATCAGTGGGACGTACGGGGACAGTTACACAGATACGCAGTATTTT
TRBJ1-2	TRBV9	.	.	CASSVRDRVGYTF	TGTGCCAGCAGCGTGAGGGATCGGGTAGGCTACACCTTC
TRBJ2-5	TRBV6-5	.	TRBD2	CASSYNTGGRETQYF	TGTGCCAGCAGCTACAATACGGGCGGGAGGGAGACCCAGTACTTC
TRBJ1-2	TRBV24-1	.	.	CATSHRQGGYGYTF	TGTGCCACCAGTCATCGGCAGGGTGGCTATGGCTACACCTTC
TRBJ1-1	TRBV27	.	.	CASSLEGSTEAFF	TGTGCCAGCAGTTTAGAGGGTAGCACTGAAGCTTTCTTT
TRBJ2-1	TRBV7-2	once	.	CASSLAGLASSYNEQFF	TGTGCCAGCAGCTTAGCCGGCCTAGCAAGCTCCTACAATGAGCAGTTCTTC
TRBJ2-2	TRBV24-1	.	.	CAILAPNTGELFF	TGTGCCATACTTGCTCCGAACACCGGGGAGCTGTTTTTT
TRBJ2-5	TRBV11-2	.	.	CASSSSTYGGLETQYF	TGTGCCAGCAGCTCTTCCACGTATGGGGGCTTAGAGACCCAGTACTTC
TRBJ2-1	TRBV7-9	.	.	CASSLLTYNEQFF	TGTGCCAGCAGCTTATTAACCTACAATGAGCAGTTCTTC
TRBJ2-2	TRBV3-1/TRBV3-2	few	.	CASSYRTGGRGTGELFF	TGTGCCAGCAGCTACCGAACGGGGGGCCGTGGCACCGGGGAGCTGTTTTTT
TRBJ2-5	TRBV5-4	.	TRBD1	CASSLWGNDRVAFYATQYF	TGTGCCAGCAGCCTATGGGGAAATGACAGGGTGGCTTTTTATGCGACCCAGTACTTC
TRBJ1-4	TRBV2	.	.	CASGLAGREKLFF	TGTGCCAGCGGTTTGGCAGGGAGGGAAAAACTGTTTTTT
TRBJ2-3	TRBV5-1	.	TRBD2	CASRAGGPPDTQYF	TGCGCCAGCAGAGCGGGAGGGCCTCCAGATACGCAGTATTTT
TRBJ2-3	TRBV29-1	.	TRBD1	CTKGGGQGAEDTQYF	TGCACCAAGGGAGGGGGACAGGGGGCGGAAGATACGCAGTATTTT
TRBJ1-1	TRBV12-3/TRBV12-4	.	.	CASSLLGDTEAFF	TGTGCCAGCAGTTTACTAGGGGACACTGAAGCTTTCTTT
TRBJ1-4	TRBV21-1	once	.	CASWAATNEKLFF	TGTGCCAGCTGGGCAGCAACTAATGAAAAACTGTTTTTT
TRBJ1-1	TRBV10-1	.	.	CASSEGARTEAFF	TGCGCCAGCAGTGAAGGGGCCAGGACTGAAGCTTTCTTT
TRBJ2-7	TRBV11-3	.	.	CASSLVPAGEQYF	TGTGCCAGCAGCTTGGTTCCTGCGGGAGAGCAGTACTTC
TRBJ2-1	TRBV25-1	few	.	CASEGGASSYNEQFF	TGTGCCAGCGAGGGGGGGGCCAGCTCCTACAATGAGCAGTTCTTC
TRBJ2-7	TRBV6-5	.	TRBD2	CASSLLAGGDYEQYF	TGTGCCAGCAGTCTACTAGCGGGAGGAGACTACGAGCAGTACTTC
TRBJ1-4	TRBV9	few	.	CASSVGPQGSEKLFF	TGTGCCAGCAGCGTCGGACCCCAGGGGAGTGAAAAACTGTTTTTT
TRBJ1-2	TRBV23-1	.	.	CASEHQGSLGGYTF	TGCGCCAGCGAACACCAGGGAAGTCTAGGCGGCTACACCTTC
TRBJ2-3	TRBV24-1	.	.	CATALGQSTDTQYF	TGTGCCACCGCCCTAGGACAAAGCACAGATACGCAGTATTTT
TRBJ1-2	TRBV11-2	.	TRBD1	CASSPPLAGGTYGYTF	TGTGCCAGCAGCCCACCTTTGGCAGGGGGCACCTATGGCTACACCTTC
TRBJ1-1	TRBV20-1	.	TRBD1	CSASYRGRTEAFF	TGCAGTGCTAGTTACAGGGGGCGCACTGAAGCTTTCTTT
TRBJ2-7	TRBV5-4	.	TRBD1	CASSLWDRGPHEQYF	TGTGCCAGCAGCTTATGGGACAGGGGGCCCCACGAGCAGTACTTC
TRBJ2-7	TRBV7-6	few	.	CASSPVAYEQYF	TGTGCCAGCAGCCCGGTGGCCTACGAGCAGTACTTC
TRBJ1-1	TRBV27	.	.	CASSPRESHTEAFF	TGTGCCAGCAGTCCCAGGGAATCCCACACTGAAGCTTTCTTT
TRBJ1-4	TRBV4-3	.	.	CASSQGLAGNEKLFF	TGCGCCAGCAGCCAGGGACTAGCGGGTAATGAAAAACTGTTTTTT
TRBJ2-1	TRBV5-1	.	.	CASSLHLRGSSYNEQFF	TGCGCCAGCAGCCTCCATTTAAGGGGGAGCTCCTACAATGAGCAGTTCTTC